This T cell receptor (beta chain) was observed in a study of tumor-infiltrating lymphocytes in primary liver carcinoma. A remark on this clonotype: A junction end diverges from the germline sequence, so it may reflect a read error.

Germline DNA was also extracted, and blood RNA was taken from unsorted whole blood. Synthesis of TCR beta cDNA was carried out from about 500 ng total RNA with a constant-region primer. Each TCR beta library was derived from three nested multiplex PCR rounds that employed slightly modified ARM-PCR. TCRdb ran MiXCR on the multiplex PCR reads and lists one entry per CDR3 protein. In the table there are 330,000 or so distinct CDR3 sequences, almost 65% of which are singletons. The specimen sequenced was peripheral blood. The clonotype was recovered from a middle-aged man with primary liver carcinoma and hepatitis B virus infection.

CDR3 sequence: CASTNGASYDEQFF. CDR3 bases: TGTGCCAGTACGAATGGCGCCTCCTACGATGAGCAGTTCTTC. The chain carries TRBV6-5 and TRBJ2-1; D not certain. CDR3 length: 14 residues. Germline CDR1 reads MNHEY; CDR2 reads SVGAGI.